Following are 26 T cell receptor beta chains from one sample sequenced in a study of T cell repertoires in cytomegalovirus infection. TCRdb itself ran the reads through MiXCR, one entry per CDR3 protein. The sample contains roughly 500,000 distinct CDR3 sequences, 11% of which appear only once. The specimen sequenced was PBMCs. The receptors were sampled from a human donor in good health (CMV status not recorded). Some clones in this sample may be carry-over from other donors' samples.

The sample holds many counts of this clonotype. J is TRBJ2-3 and V is TRBV7-9, with 8 bases identical to TRBD2. In germline, CDR1 is SEHNR, CDR2 FQNEAQ (reference sequence). The CDR3 sequence is 17 residues long. The junction had 10 bases not matched to a gene; V was cut back by 5 bases and J by 0 bases. CDR3 residues: CASSHGGAGESTDTQYF. DNA for the CDR3: TGTGCCAGCAGCCACGGGGGAGCGGGAGAGAGCACAGATACGCAGTATTTT.

This clonotype came up many times. This chain uses TRBV7-2 with TRBJ2-5; D is uncertain. The germline CDR1 and CDR2 sequences are SGHTA and FQGNSA. The V end was cut by 3 bases, the J end by 0 bases, with 5 bases between. The CDR3 is 13 residues long. CDR3 in amino acids: CASSFRHQETQYF. In DNA form, the CDR3 reads TGTGCCAGCAGCTTCAGGCACCAAGAGACCCAGTACTTC.

This clonotype was detected many times. The rearrangement uses TRBV27 and TRBJ2-3; a possible D gene is TRBD2 (6 bases). Germline assignment: CDR1 MNHEY and CDR2 SMNVEV (reference sequence). This CDR3 spans 14 amino acids. V was clipped by 3 bases and J by 2 bases, with 9 bases between them. The CDR3 protein is CASSLGGTTDTQYF. Written as DNA, the CDR3 is TGTGCCAGCAGTTTGGGCGGGACCACAGATACGCAGTATTTT.

The sample holds many counts of this clonotype. The rearrangement uses TRBV7-8 and TRBJ2-2; D call uncertain. CDR3 size: 14 residues. CDR1 is SGHVS and CDR2 is FQNEAQ in the germline V gene. Trimming left V 0 bases short and J 6 bases short, with 8 bases between. The CDR3 is CASSLALLPGELFF. The CDR3 DNA follows: TGTGCCAGCAGCTTAGCGCTCCTTCCCGGGGAGCTGTTTTTT.

Many counts were recorded for this clonotype. The chain joins TRBV10-3 to TRBJ1-1, with a weak D call TRBD1 (6 bases). The CDR3 is made up of 15 amino acids. CDR1 and CDR2 from the germline V gene are ENHRY and SYGVKD. The germline V and J ends were trimmed by 2 bases and 0 bases, with 10 bases remaining between them. CDR3 in DNA: TGTGCCATCAGTGAGCCGGGACACATGAACACTGAAGCTTTCTTT. This gives the protein CAISEPGHMNTEAFF.

With respect to this clonotype: The conserved phenylalanine or tryptophan is not found at the CDR3 terminus, so this likely reflects a read error. This chain connects TRBV7-2 to TRBJ2-1; D is possibly TRBD2 (6 bases). The CDR3 runs to 15 residues. Trimming removed 5 bases from V and 0 bases from J, with 11 bases in between. Germline CDR1 is SGHTA and CDR2 is FQGNSA. Written as DNA, the CDR3 is TGTGCCAGCAGCCTTAGCGGAAACTCCTACAATGAGCAGTTCTTA. As protein: CASSLSGNSYNEQFL.

The chain carries TRBV2 and TRBJ2-2; maybe TRBD2 (6 bases). Trimming left V 8 bases short and J 6 bases short, with 10 bases between. Germline V gene data show CDR1 as SNHLY and CDR2 as FYNNEI. The CDR3 loop spans 12 amino acids. The CDR3 nucleotides are TGTGCCAGCTTTCTAGCGCCCGGGGAGCTGTTTTTT. This encodes CASFLAPGELFF.

This clonotype was seen at least ten times. The CDR3 DNA reads as TGTGCCAGTAGTATAGATCTCCGGACTAGCGGGAGGAATGAGCAGTTCTTC. Translating gives CASSIDLRTSGRNEQFF. The chain combines TRBV19 with TRBJ2-1; the match to TRBD2 covers 14 bases. The trim removed 0 bases at V and 7 bases at J, leaving 5 bases unmatched. The CDR3 covers 17 residues. The germline V gene has CDR1 LNHDA and CDR2 SQIVND (reference sequence). Drawing the rest from reference TRBV19 and TRBJ2-1, the complete variable domain is DGGITQSPKYLFRKEGQNVTLSCEQNLNHDAMYWYRQDPGQGLRLIYYSQIVNDFQKGDIAEGYSVSREKKESFPLTVTSAQKNPTAFYLCASSIDLRTSGRNEQFFGPGTRLTVL.

In this sample, this clonotype turned up a few times. J is TRBJ2-5 and V is TRBV20-1, with D possibly being TRBD2 (6 bases). Per the germline V gene, CDR1 is DFQATT and CDR2 is SNEGSKA (reference sequence). This CDR3 spans 14 amino acids. The V end lost 3 bases, the J end lost 7 bases, and 18 bases lay between the germline ends. In DNA, the CDR3 is TGCAGTGCTAGCGATCGACTAGAATTAAGGACCCAGTACTTC. Residues: CSASDRLELRTQYF.

In its sample, this clonotype was seen many times. This chain joins TRBV10-3 and TRBJ2-5, with D hard to call. CDR1 is ENHRY and CDR2 is SYGVKD in the germline V gene. Trimming took off 7 bases at V and 5 bases at J, with 17 bases between the two ends. CDR3 length equals 14 residues. The CDR3 bases are TGTGCCATCACCCGGGCCCCGCAAGGGGAGACCCAGTACTTC. Encoded protein: CAITRAPQGETQYF.

This clonotype was observed a handful of times. The CDR3 is CASGLVGGYTF. The DNA for the CDR3 is TGTGCTAGTGGTTTGGTGGGAGGCTACACCTTC. This chain uses TRBV12-5 with TRBJ1-2; D uncertain. Trimming took 0 bases from V and 8 from J, leaving 4 bases between them. There are 11 residues in the CDR3. The germline gives CDR1 LGHNT, CDR2 FRNRAP.

This clonotype was picked up many times. In nucleotides, the CDR3 is TGTGCCAGCAGCTTCCCGGGACCCTACGAGCAGTACTTC. It yields the protein CASSFPGPYEQYF. The chain combines TRBV7-8 with TRBJ2-7; possibly TRBD1 or TRBD2 for D (5 bases each). The CDR3 sequence is 13 residues long. Trimming removed 3 bases at V and 2 bases at J, with 8 bases between. The germline V gene encodes CDR1 SGHVS and CDR2 FQNEAQ. The full variable domain, in which reference TRBV7-8 and TRBJ2-7 provide the parts outside the CDR3, is GAGVSQSPRYKVAKRGQDVALRCDPISGHVSLFWYQQALGQGPEFLTYFQNEAQLDKSGLPSDRFFAERPEGSVSTLKIQRTQQEDSAVYLCASSFPGPYEQYFGPGTRLTVT.

This clonotype came up a few times. The chain employs TRBV7-9 and TRBJ1-6; D unresolved. The CDR3 is 15 amino acids. Between the trimmed V and J ends, which lost 7 bases and 6 bases, there was a span of 16 bases. Germline lookup yields CDR1 SEHNR and CDR2 FQNEAQ (reference sequence). The CDR3 region is CASTYIMETNSPLHF. The CDR3 DNA reads TGTGCCAGCACCTATATCATGGAAACTAATTCACCCCTCCACTTT. The full variable domain, its missing parts supplied by reference TRBV7-9 and TRBJ1-6, is DTGVSQNPRHKITKRGQNVTFRCDPISEHNRLYWYRQTLGQGPEFLTYFQNEAQLEKSRLLSDRFSAERPKGSFSTLEIQRTEQGDSAMYLCASTYIMETNSPLHFGNGTRLTVT.

This clonotype was observed at least ten times. The chain carries TRBV7-9 and TRBJ1-1; D gene unclear. V dropped 5 bases and J dropped 3 bases, with 10 bases sitting between them. This CDR3 region has 13 residues. Germline CDR1 and CDR2: SEHNR and FQNEAQ (reference sequence). CDR3 region: CASSLIGDTEAFF. The CDR3 DNA sequence: TGTGCCAGCAGCCTAATTGGGGACACTGAAGCTTTCTTT.

This clonotype was seen repeatedly, ten times or more. This sequence joins TRBV7-8 and TRBJ2-7; 8 bases align to TRBD1. With V trimmed by 7 bases and J by 2 bases, 4 bases remained unmatched. The CDR3 is made up of 13 amino acids. Looked up from germline, CDR1 is SGHVS and CDR2 is FQNEAQ. The CDR3 nucleotides are TGTGCCAGCACCCAGGGGGCTACCTACGAGCAGTACTTC. Its translation: CASTQGATYEQYF.

In this sample, this clonotype turned up many times. The V and J genes are TRBV11-2 and TRBJ2-7; no clear D gene. Germline V gene lookup returns CDR1 SGHAT and CDR2 FQNNGV. This CDR3 contains 13 residues. The ends were cut back, 3 bases at V and 7 bases at J, with 13 bases in the middle. This chain's CDR3 is CASSLISGWEQYF. In DNA, the CDR3 is TGTGCCAGCAGCTTGATTAGTGGCTGGGAGCAGTACTTC.

Concerning this clonotype itself: A much more abundant neighbour one base away suggests this may be a read error. V gene TRBV27 combines with J gene TRBJ1-1; a weak D match, TRBD1 (5 bases). CDR1 and CDR2 from the germline V gene are MNHEY and SMNVEV (reference sequence). The CDR3 is 11 amino acids. The chain's CDR3 is CVSRVGGEAFF. The CDR3 DNA follows: TGTGTCAGCAGGGTTGGGGGTGAAGCTTTCTTT.

As concerns this clonotype: The junction does not match germline at one end; this may be a read error. The J gene is TRBJ1-2, the V gene TRBV20-1, with D unresolved. The CDR3 spans 12 residues. Germline CDR1 reads DFQATT; CDR2 reads SNEGSKA (reference sequence). CDR3: CSVRELGYGYTF. The CDR3 nucleotides read TGCAGTGTTAGAGAATTAGGCTATGGCTACACCTTC.

This clonotype was observed many times. The rearrangement joins TRBV6-1 to TRBJ2-5; D possibly uses TRBD1 or TRBD2 (5 bases each). Germline V gene sequence: CDR1 MNHNS, CDR2 SASEGT. Trimming removed 6 bases from V and 7 bases from J, with 12 bases in between. CDR3 size: 12 residues. The DNA of the CDR3 is TGTGCCAGCAGGGGACCGGTCGGGACCCAGTACTTC. This gives the protein CASRGPVGTQYF.

The V call is TRBV5-1, the J call TRBJ2-2, with 8 bases identical to TRBD2. The V and J ends lost 5 bases and 4 bases, in that order; junction bases with no gene match: 7. The germline CDR1 and CDR2 sequences are SGHRS and YFSETQ. The CDR3 spans 15 residues. The CDR3 sequence: CASRQAGDGTGELFF. CDR3 coding DNA: TGCGCCAGCAGACAAGCGGGGGACGGCACCGGGGAGCTGTTTTTT.

The chain has TRBV5-1 and TRBJ2-5, with a possible D match to TRBD2 (6 bases). Between the trimmed V and J ends, which lost 4 bases and 4 bases, there was a span of 14 bases. Germline V CDR1 and CDR2: SGHRS, YFSETQ. The CDR3 sequence is 14 residues long. The CDR3: CASSPPGVAETQYF. CDR3 DNA: TGCGCCAGCAGCCCGCCGGGGGTTGCAGAGACCCAGTACTTC.

J is TRBJ1-1 and V is TRBV20-1, with D possibly matching TRBD1 (6 bases). Germline V gene data show CDR1 as DFQATT and CDR2 as SNEGSKA (reference sequence). This CDR3 spans 15 amino acids. Trimming left V 5 bases short and J 3 bases short, with 19 bases between. CDR3 sequence (DNA): TGCAGTGCTCGTGGAGGGGGATTTGTGCACACTGAAGCTTTCTTT. Residues: CSARGGGFVHTEAFF.

The sample holds many counts of this clonotype. V is TRBV10-3 and J is TRBJ1-3; tentatively, D is TRBD1 (5 bases). The CDR3 loop spans 16 amino acids. Trimming shortened V by 2 bases and J by 4 bases, and 15 bases separated the two germline ends. From germline, CDR1 is ENHRY and CDR2 SYGVKD. This CDR3 reads CAISELLQGVGNTIYF. In nucleotides, the CDR3 is TGTGCCATCAGTGAGCTCCTCCAGGGTGTAGGAAACACCATATATTTT.

This clonotype has a count of ten or more. The chain links TRBV7-9 to TRBJ1-2, with TRBD1 as a possible D gene (5 bases). The V end lost 8 bases, the J end lost 1 base, and 17 bases lay between the germline ends. Germline CDR1 and CDR2: SEHNR and FQNEAQ (reference sequence). This CDR3 region has 15 residues. CDR3 nucleotide sequence: TGTGCCAGCGGGAAACCGGGACTGCTTAACTATGGCTACACCTTC. This codes for CASGKPGLLNYGYTF.

This clonotype was seen many times. V and J are TRBV29-1 and TRBJ1-1, with D uncertain. Trimming shortened V by 8 bases and J by 0 bases, and 13 bases separated the two germline ends. This CDR3 is built from 13 residues. Germline CDR1 SQVTM, CDR2 ANQGSEA. CDR3 loop: CSTRAPMNTEAFF. For the CDR3, the DNA is TGCAGCACCCGGGCACCGATGAACACTGAAGCTTTCTTT. The variable domain in full, with the rest retrieved from reference TRBV29-1 and TRBJ1-1, is SAVISQKPSRDICQRGTSLTIQCQVDSQVTMMFWYRQQPGQSLTLIATANQGSEATYESGFVIDKFPISRPNLTFSTLTVSNMSPEDSSIYLCSTRAPMNTEAFFGQGTRLTVV.

The chain combines TRBV12-3 or TRBV12-4 with TRBJ1-2; possible D gene TRBD1, 6 bases. The CDR3 loop spans 19 amino acids. With 3 bases removed from V and 4 bases from J, the gap between germline ends came to 27 bases. CDR3 in amino acids: CASSLVAGPFDQGSYGYTF. CDR3 nucleotide sequence: TGTGCCAGCAGTTTGGTAGCAGGCCCCTTTGATCAGGGGTCCTATGGCTACACCTTC.